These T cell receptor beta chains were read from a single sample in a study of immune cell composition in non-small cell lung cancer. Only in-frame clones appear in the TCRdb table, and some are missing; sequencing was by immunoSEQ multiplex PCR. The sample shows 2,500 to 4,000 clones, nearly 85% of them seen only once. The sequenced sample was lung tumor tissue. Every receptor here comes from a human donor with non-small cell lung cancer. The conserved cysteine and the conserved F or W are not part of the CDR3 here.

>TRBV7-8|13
ASSQPASGRYEQY
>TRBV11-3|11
ASSLNFYNEQF
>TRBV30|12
AWRTGTDNSPLH
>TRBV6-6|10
ASKTYLSEAF
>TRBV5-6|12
ASSLDRYPYEQY
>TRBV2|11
ASGGDNSYEQY
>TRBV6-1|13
ASSEAWQGTDTQY
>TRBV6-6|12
ASSYTGEFDEQY
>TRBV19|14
ASSGGTSGNSYEQY
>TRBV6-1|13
ASSEGRGHNSPLH
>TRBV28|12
ASSLISLNTEAF
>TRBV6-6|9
ASSTENGYT
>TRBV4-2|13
ASSQAGGSTDTQY
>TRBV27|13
ASSLRGGAGEKLF
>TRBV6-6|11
ASSSGTSPEQY
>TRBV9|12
ASSVTGANQPQH
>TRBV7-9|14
ASSPPVIADGTEAF
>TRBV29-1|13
SVEFATGRFGEQY
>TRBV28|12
ASSSGGADYGYT
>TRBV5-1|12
ASSLSPGEAEAF
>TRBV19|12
ASSQGSWANVLT
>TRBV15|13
ATRDRVNDNYGYT
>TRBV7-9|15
ASSPPVTHGKSTEAF
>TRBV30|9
AWSVGHEQY
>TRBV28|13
ASSPPFTGGAEAF
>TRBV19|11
ATGNVNTGELF
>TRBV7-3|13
ASSLSSGEGETQY
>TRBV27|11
ASSERHLRDAF
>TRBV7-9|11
ASSLVLRYEQY
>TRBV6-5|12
ASSYSAQGRGQY
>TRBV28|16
ASSLSQGRGRGMNEQY
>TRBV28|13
ASSLRGGNNQPQH
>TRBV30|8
ASTGVGYT
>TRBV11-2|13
ASSPMGGQTGELF
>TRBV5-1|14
ASSHRGAVGNTEAF
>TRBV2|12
ASSEGAGGNTIY
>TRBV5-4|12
ASSLEISSEEQY
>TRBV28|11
ASSWQNTGELF
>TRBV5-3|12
ARRGSTGDHEQF
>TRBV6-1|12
ASKVAGTTDTQY
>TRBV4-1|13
ASSQDPQGGYGYT
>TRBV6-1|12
ASSANRVLSPQH
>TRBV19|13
ASSTSGQETDTQY
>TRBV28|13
ASNSGGLPYNEQF
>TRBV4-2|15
ASSRGDRGNDNSPLH
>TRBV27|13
ASMGTGGADYEQY
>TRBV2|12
ASVAQSSGNTIY
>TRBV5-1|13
ASSLEAGGGYEQY
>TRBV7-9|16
ASSSIGRDRGSPYEQY
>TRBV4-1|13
ASSRRQETNEKLF